Below, 18 T cell receptor beta chains from the same sample are listed, as sequenced in a study of T cells after yellow fever vaccination. TCRdb used MiXCR to reprocess the 5' RACE reads, holding one entry per CDR3 protein. The sample lists a few hundred thousand distinct CDR3 sequences, approximately 3% occurring once. The source material was CD4+ T cells sorted from PBMCs, sampled 10 days after the yellow fever booster vaccination. These receptors were obtained from a man between 18 and 29 years old who received the YFV17D yellow fever vaccine.

J is TRBJ2-3 and V is TRBV28, with 7 bases aligning to TRBD2. After removal of 5 bases from V and 6 bases from J, the junction contained 11 bases not matched to a gene. The CDR3 runs to 15 residues. Germline assignment: CDR1 MDHEN and CDR2 SYDVKM. CDR3 DNA sequence: TGTGCCAGCAGTAGCTCGGGCAGGGAGGGGGATACGCAGTATTTT. Translated: CASSSSGREGDTQYF.

This clonotype has only a few counts. V and J are TRBV27 and TRBJ1-2, with no clear D. Trimming left V 10 bases short and J 4 bases short, with 13 bases between. The CDR3 loop spans 12 amino acids. CDR1 MNHEY and CDR2 SMNVEV come from the germline V gene (reference sequence). The chain's CDR3 is CATRREGYGYTF. The CDR3 DNA reads as TGTGCCACCCGACGGGAAGGCTATGGCTACACCTTC.

This clonotype was seen more than once but under ten times. The rearrangement links TRBV20-1 to TRBJ2-7; TRBD1 or TRBD2 may be the D gene (5 bases each). CDR1 is DFQATT, CDR2 SNEGSKA, per germline (reference sequence). This CDR3 spans 14 amino acids. The V and J ends lost 6 bases and 3 bases respectively, with 18 bases between them. In DNA, the CDR3 is TGCAGTGCCGCCGGGACCCACTCCCACTACGAGCAGTACTTC. This encodes CSAAGTHSHYEQYF.

This clonotype was seen more than once but under ten times. The chain couples TRBV5-1 to TRBJ2-2; 9 nucleotides line up with TRBD2. With 4 bases clipped from V and 3 bases from J, the junction kept 7 bases outside the gene matches. The V gene's germline CDR1 is SGHRS and CDR2 YFSETQ. The CDR3 sequence is 16 residues long. The CDR3 protein is CASSPPSGAYTGELFF. The CDR3, as DNA: TGCGCCAGCAGCCCGCCTAGCGGGGCTTACACCGGGGAGCTGTTTTTT.

This clonotype was counted only a few times. The chain employs TRBV4-2 and TRBJ2-3; D not certain. The CDR3 runs 16 residues. The V end lost 0 bases, the J end lost 3 bases, and 13 bases lay between the germline ends. From germline, CDR1 is LGHNA and CDR2 YNFKEQ. The DNA for the CDR3 is TGTGCCAGCAGCCAAGATCACCGATTAGCAACAGATACGCAGTATTTT. Translated, it gives CASSQDHRLATDTQYF.

This clonotype has more than one count but fewer than ten. CDR3 protein: CASSIRGRETQYF. In nucleotides, the CDR3 is TGTGCCAGCAGCATAAGGGGCAGGGAGACCCAGTACTTC. V is TRBV11-2 and J is TRBJ2-5, with D tentatively TRBD1 (5 bases). This CDR3 contains 13 residues. Germline V lookup: CDR1 SGHAT, CDR2 FQNNGV. V gave up 5 bases and J gave up 5 bases, with 12 bases separating them.

This chain joins TRBV28 and TRBJ1-4; possible D gene TRBD1, 5 bases. V shed 2 bases and J shed 12 bases, with 7 bases lying between them. CDR3 length equals 11 residues. Germline V gene data show CDR1 as MDHEN and CDR2 as SYDVKM. Written as DNA, the CDR3 is TGTGCCAGCAGTTTAAGCAGGGAACTGTTTTTT. Its translation: CASSLSRELFF.

This clonotype was detected a few times. This rearrangement joins TRBV4-1 to TRBJ2-6; D tentatively reads TRBD1 or TRBD2 (6 bases each). The CDR3 extends over 16 amino acids. CDR1 is MGHRA, CDR2 YSYEKL, per germline. Trimming took off 2 bases at V and 5 bases at J, with 13 bases between the two ends. The CDR3 sequence: CASSQTEGGRANVLTF. The CDR3, as DNA: TGCGCCAGCAGCCAAACCGAGGGGGGCCGGGCCAACGTCCTGACTTTC.

This clonotype was seen repeatedly, ten times or more. This chain links TRBV18 with TRBJ2-5, with TRBD2 identical over 7 bases. The CDR3 has 15 amino acids. CDR1 is KGHSH and CDR2 is LQKENI in the germline V gene. Trimming took 2 bases from V and 4 from J; bases not matched to a gene: 7. The CDR3 is CASSPMTSTSETQYF. As DNA, the CDR3 is TGTGCCAGCTCACCAATGACTAGCACCTCAGAGACCCAGTACTTC.

V and J are TRBV5-1 and TRBJ1-6; D is ambiguous. The CDR3 length is 13 residues. Trimming shortened V by 3 bases and J by 6 bases, and 7 bases separated the two germline ends. Germline lookup yields CDR1 SGHRS and CDR2 YFSETQ. CDR3 in amino acids: CASSSLGNSPLHF. The CDR3 DNA sequence: TGCGCCAGCAGCTCTTTGGGTAATTCACCCCTCCACTTT.

To note about this clonotype: This may arise from a read error, as a much more abundant clone is one base away. The genes are TRBV20-1 and TRBJ2-4; the D is unclear. The germline V and J ends were trimmed by 4 bases and 0 bases, with 7 bases remaining between them. The CDR3 is 13 amino acids. Germline V lookup: CDR1 DFQATT, CDR2 SNEGSKA (reference sequence). DNA of the CDR3: TGCAGTGCTAAGGCGCTAGCCAAAAACATTCAGTACTTC. Its protein is CSAKALAKNIQYF.

This clonotype was seen a handful of times. The chain carries TRBV20-1 and TRBJ1-4; D is uncertain. Per germline, CDR1 DFQATT and CDR2 SNEGSKA (reference sequence). This CDR3 region has 15 residues. The V end lost 1 base, the J end lost 7 bases, and 16 bases lay between the germline ends. The CDR3: CSARGGTQGGEKLFF. For the CDR3, the DNA is TGCAGTGCTAGAGGTGGTACCCAAGGTGGTGAAAAACTGTTTTTT.

This clonotype has at least ten counts. The chain employs TRBV7-2 and TRBJ2-5; the match to TRBD1 covers 11 bases. V lost 8 bases and J lost 2; bases outside the gene matches: 7. CDR1 and CDR2 (germline): SGHTA, FQGNSA. The length of the CDR3 is 15 residues. CDR3 sequence reads: CASRRDRGFQETQYF. The CDR3, as DNA: TGTGCCAGCCGCAGGGACAGGGGGTTTCAAGAGACCCAGTACTTC.

This clonotype came up a few times. The rearrangement joins TRBV20-1 to TRBJ2-1, with no clear D. This CDR3 region has 12 residues. Germline V lookup: CDR1 DFQATT, CDR2 SNEGSKA (reference sequence). In nucleotides, the CDR3 is TGCAGCGTAGGGTCGTCCTACAATGAGCAGTTCTTC. This sequence encodes CSVGSSYNEQFF.

This clonotype was counted at least ten times. A read error may account for a junction end that differs from germline. The rearrangement links TRBV3-1 to TRBJ2-5; tentative D call: TRBD2 (6 bases). The CDR3 spans 16 residues. The germline CDR1 and CDR2 sequences are LGHDT and YNNKEL (reference sequence). CDR3 residues: CASNQDGLASGRTQYF. Written as DNA, the CDR3 is TGTGCCAGCAACCAAGATGGGCTAGCGTCGGGTAGGACCCAGTACTTC.

This clonotype was detected only a few times. The chain links TRBV20-1 to TRBJ1-1; the match to TRBD1 covers 7 bases. The CDR3 length is 19 residues. The V segment lost 0 bases and the J segment 2 bases; nucleotides outside the gene matches: 18. Germline lookup yields CDR1 DFQATT and CDR2 SNEGSKA (reference sequence). The CDR3 reads CSAREGVRRQGWGNTEAFF. For the CDR3, the DNA is TGCAGTGCTAGAGAAGGCGTTAGGAGACAGGGTTGGGGCAACACTGAAGCTTTCTTT.

This clonotype was counted ten times or more. This chain uses TRBV4-1 with TRBJ1-1, with D hard to call. The CDR3 is 14 amino acids. Trimming removed 6 bases at V and 3 bases at J, with 14 bases between. Germline V gene lookup returns CDR1 MGHRA and CDR2 YSYEKL. The CDR3 bases are TGCGCCAGCAGACTTTCGGACGTGGACACTGAAGCTTTCTTT. Protein sequence: CASRLSDVDTEAFF.

The J gene is TRBJ2-3, the V gene TRBV9; possible D gene TRBD1, 5 bases. V was pared by 4 bases and J by 0 bases, with 18 bases between. The CDR3 runs 17 residues. The V gene's germline CDR1 is SGDLS and CDR2 YYNGEE. CDR3 nucleotide sequence: TGTGCCAGCAGCACCCAGCCGACAGCTACTAGCACAGATACGCAGTATTTT. Translating gives CASSTQPTATSTDTQYF.